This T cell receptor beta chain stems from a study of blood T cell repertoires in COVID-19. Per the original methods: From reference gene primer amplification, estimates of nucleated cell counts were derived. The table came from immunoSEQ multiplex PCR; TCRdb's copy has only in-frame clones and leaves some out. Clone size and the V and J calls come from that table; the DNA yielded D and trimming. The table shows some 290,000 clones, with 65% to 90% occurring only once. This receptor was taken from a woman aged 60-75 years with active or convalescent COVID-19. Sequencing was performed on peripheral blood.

CDR3 DNA sequence: TGTGCCAGCAGCGTACAGACAGGGGCCTACAATGAGCAGTTCTTC. Translation gives CASSVQTGAYNEQFF. The chain combines TRBV6-2 or TRBV6-3 with TRBJ2-1; 8 bases are a match to TRBD1. The CDR3 has 15 amino acids. With 6 bases clipped from V and 2 bases from J, the junction kept 6 bases outside the gene matches. CDR1 and CDR2 (germline): MNHEY, SVGEGT.